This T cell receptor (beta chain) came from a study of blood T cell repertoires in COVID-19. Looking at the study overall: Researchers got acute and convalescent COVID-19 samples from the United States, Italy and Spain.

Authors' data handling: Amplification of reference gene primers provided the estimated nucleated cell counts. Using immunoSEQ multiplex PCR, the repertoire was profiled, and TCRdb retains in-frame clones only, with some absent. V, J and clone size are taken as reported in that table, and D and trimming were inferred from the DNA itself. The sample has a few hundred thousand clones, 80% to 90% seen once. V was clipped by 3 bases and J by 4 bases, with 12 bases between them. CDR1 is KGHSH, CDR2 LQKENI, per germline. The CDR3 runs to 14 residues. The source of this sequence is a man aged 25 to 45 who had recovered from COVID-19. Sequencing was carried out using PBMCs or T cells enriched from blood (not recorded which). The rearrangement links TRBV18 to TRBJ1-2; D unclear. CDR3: CASSPAQISYGYTF. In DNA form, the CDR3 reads TGTGCCAGCTCACCGGCACAGATTTCCTATGGCTACACCTTC.